This is a list of T cell receptor beta chains from one sample in a study of blood T cell repertoires in COVID-19. Sequenced by immunoSEQ multiplex PCR; TCRdb stores in-frame clones only, minus some. The data show 250,000 or so clones, with 88% seen just once and around 0.99% held by the top ten. Sequencing was performed on peripheral blood. The receptors were gathered from a woman in her thirties or forties who had recovered from COVID-19. CDR3s leave out the opening cysteine and the closing phenylalanine or tryptophan.

TRBJ2-5 TRBV9 ASSAIAGGRETQY
TRBJ1-6 TRBV21-1 ASSKIKPGDPPLH
TRBJ1-1 TRBV19 ASRRNTEAF
TRBJ2-3 TRBV18 ASSPRLRDRGRDTQY
TRBJ1-6 TRBV6-5 ASRGRRTSPLH
TRBJ1-2 TRBV18 ASSPEINYGYT
TRBJ1-5 TRBV7-2 ASSPRTGRQPQH
TRBJ1-2 TRBV25-1 ASSDWGGPRGYT
TRBJ1-5 TRBV28 ASSFPRGTALQYSNQPQH
TRBJ1-6 TRBV5-4 ASSLVRVASNSPLH
TRBJ1-4 TRBV5-5 ASRLGRTGGDWEKLF
TRBJ1-2 TRBV23-1 ASSQSRGGRNYGYT
TRBJ2-5 TRBV7-3 ASSRTSGRRETQY
TRBJ2-2 TRBV5-1 ASSSTSGSYTGELF
TRBJ1-4 TRBV7-8 ASTQTGRLEKLF
TRBJ2-3 TRBV7-3 ASTRLAGGTDTQY
TRBJ2-4 TRBV7-8 ASSLGLRGAPNLAKNIQY
TRBJ1-2 TRBV20-1 SASPRDYGYT
TRBJ1-1 TRBV7-9 ASSPRQGAGWTEAF
TRBJ1-4 TRBV9 ASSVSGQGLEKLF
TRBJ1-1 TRBV25-1 ASSDLREGPTEAF
TRBJ2-7 TRBV30 AWSIGGGPTYEQY
TRBJ2-3 TRBV30 AWSRVAGVDTQY
TRBJ1-3 TRBV10-1 AVEGLGNTIY
TRBJ1-4 TRBV27 ASGTPNQGPNEKLF